Listed below are T cell receptor beta chains from one sample, sequenced in a study of preoperative IRX-2 immunotherapy in early breast cancer. Clones were read by immunoSEQ multiplex PCR, and TCRdb kept only the in-frame ones, dropping some. Found here are fewer than 70,000 clones, roughly 94% of them singletons; the top ten hold roughly 1.5%. Sample collection was performed from a patient treated with IRX-2 immunotherapy. The receptors were sampled from a human donor with breast cancer. CDR3s include the opening cysteine and the closing phenylalanine or tryptophan. The order of the fields is V gene, clone size, J gene, D gene, CDR3 protein, CDR3 DNA. A D gene is named only where the DNA matches it firmly. Rows give clone size only sometimes, using once, few, many, or a class for an expanded clone.

TRBV10-3	.	TRBJ1-1	.	CATRQNTEAFF	TGTGCCACCCGACAGAACACTGAAGCTTTCTTT
TRBV28	.	TRBJ2-3	TRBD2	CASLTSGTDTQYF	TGTGCCAGCTTGACTAGCGGCACAGATACGCAGTATTTT
TRBV4-3	.	TRBJ1-6	TRBD1	CASSQDARTGSNSPLHF	TGCGCCAGCAGCCAAGATGCCCGGACAGGGTCTAATTCACCCCTCCACTTT
TRBV9	.	TRBJ2-7	.	CASSLGRDSSYEQYF	TGTGCCAGCAGCCTAGGGCGGGACAGCTCTTACGAGCAGTACTTC
TRBV7-2	.	TRBJ1-4	.	CASSLQGYGANEKLFF	TGTGCCAGCAGCTTACAGGGGTACGGGGCTAATGAAAAACTGTTTTTT
TRBV5-1	.	TRBJ2-7	TRBD1	CASSPDRASSYEQYF	TGCGCCAGCAGCCCCGACAGGGCGAGCTCCTACGAGCAGTACTTC
TRBV4-3	.	TRBJ2-1	TRBD2	CASSQGLASGNNEQFF	TGCGCCAGCAGCCAAGGCCTCGCTAGCGGGAACAATGAGCAGTTCTTC
TRBV11-1	.	TRBJ2-1	TRBD2	CASSLGPQAGGYNEQFF	TGTGCCAGCAGCTTAGGGCCTCAAGCGGGGGGGTACAATGAGCAGTTCTTC
TRBV4-1	.	TRBJ2-1	TRBD2	CASSQGLAGRDEQFF	TGCGCCAGCAGCCAAGGCCTAGCGGGACGGGATGAGCAGTTCTTC
TRBV28	.	TRBJ2-3	.	CASSFRRGGTDTQYF	TGTGCCAGCAGTTTCAGAAGGGGAGGCACAGATACGCAGTATTTT
TRBV5-1	.	TRBJ1-2	.	CASSALQGYYGYTF	TGCGCCAGCAGTGCGCTACAGGGCTACTATGGCTACACCTTC
TRBV7-2	.	TRBJ1-1	.	CASSQGRRNTEAFF	TGTGCCAGCAGCCAGGGGCGGAGGAACACTGAAGCTTTCTTT
TRBV5-1	once	TRBJ1-2	TRBD1	CASSLALDRGYGYTF	TGCGCCAGCAGCTTGGCCCTGGACAGGGGCTATGGCTACACCTTC
TRBV2	.	TRBJ1-1	.	CASSDRQGSTEAFF	TGTGCCAGCAGTGATAGGCAGGGTAGCACTGAAGCTTTCTTT
TRBV11-2	.	TRBJ1-1	.	CASSLGLNTEAFF	TGTGCCAGCAGCTTAGGCTTAAACACTGAAGCTTTCTTT
TRBV6-1	.	TRBJ1-2	.	CASSESGYRVSGYTF	TGTGCCAGCAGTGAATCGGGTTACAGGGTTTCTGGCTACACCTTC
TRBV27	.	TRBJ1-6	.	CASSLQTPSSYNSPLHF	TGTGCCAGCAGTTTACAAACACCGAGCTCCTATAATTCACCCCTCCACTTT
TRBV7-3	.	TRBJ2-1	.	CASSLNSVGGPLFIEQFF	TGTGCCAGCAGCTTAAACTCGGTGGGGGGGCCTCTCTTTATTGAGCAGTTCTTC
TRBV29-1	.	TRBJ2-5	.	CSVTSSQETQYF	TGCAGCGTCACTAGCAGCCAAGAGACCCAGTACTTC
TRBV5-1	once	TRBJ1-3	.	CASSSRGASGNTIYF	TGCGCCAGCAGCTCTCGGGGGGCCTCTGGAAACACCATATATTTT
TRBV19	.	TRBJ1-2	TRBD1	CASRKDRANYGYTF	TGTGCCAGTAGAAAGGACAGGGCTAACTATGGCTACACCTTC
TRBV4-3	.	TRBJ1-4	.	CASSPQIGDGRALKLFF	TGCGCCAGCAGCCCGCAAATCGGTGACGGCCGGGCGTTGAAACTGTTTTTT
TRBV27	.	TRBJ2-1	TRBD1	CASSLGQGPYNEQFF	TGTGCCAGCAGTTTGGGACAGGGACCCTACAATGAGCAGTTCTTC
TRBV15	.	TRBJ2-5	.	CATSRGQETQYF	TGTGCCACCAGCAGGGGGCAAGAGACCCAGTACTTC
TRBV7-8	few	TRBJ2-1	TRBD2	CASSFGLAGDPPSYNEQFF	TGTGCCAGCAGCTTCGGACTAGCGGGGGACCCACCTTCCTACAATGAGCAGTTCTTC
TRBV18	.	TRBJ1-5	.	CASSPDRNQPQHF	TGTGCCAGCTCACCGGACAGAAATCAGCCCCAGCATTTT
TRBV7-2	.	TRBJ1-2	TRBD1	CASSARTGHYGYTF	TGTGCCAGCAGCGCCCGGACAGGCCACTATGGCTACACCTTC
TRBV5-1	.	TRBJ1-2	.	CASSTRNQTQGSGHYGYTF	TGCGCCAGCAGCACCCGAAATCAGACTCAGGGGTCGGGGCACTATGGCTACACCTTC
TRBV28	.	TRBJ1-2	.	CASSLLTANYGYTF	TGTGCCAGCAGTTTATTGACAGCTAACTATGGCTACACCTTC
TRBV5-1	.	TRBJ2-3	.	CASSKRGRERPVGTDTQYF	TGCGCCAGCAGTAAACGTGGACGGGAGCGCCCTGTTGGCACAGATACGCAGTATTTT
TRBV5-1	once	TRBJ2-5	.	CASSLVGEETQYF	TGCGCCAGCAGCTTGGTGGGTGAGGAGACCCAGTACTTC
TRBV5-1	.	TRBJ2-3	TRBD2	CASSLAGRWSTDTQYF	TGCGCCAGCAGCTTGGCCGGGAGGTGGAGCACAGATACGCAGTATTTT
TRBV6-5	.	TRBJ1-3	.	CASSFGVGGNTIYF	TGTGCCAGCAGTTTCGGGGTGGGCGGAAACACCATATATTTT
TRBV7-3	.	TRBJ2-1	TRBD2	CASSLRGGGVDNEQFF	TGTGCCAGCAGCTTAAGAGGCGGGGGGGTGGATAATGAGCAGTTCTTC